This T cell receptor (beta chain) was profiled in a study of CD8 T cells in ankylosing spondylitis. Comment on this clonotype: Its antigen remains unknown.

TCRdb re-called the 5' RACE reads through MiXCR, storing one row per CDR3 protein. The sample lists approximately 350,000 distinct CDR3 sequences; more than 20% were seen once. V was trimmed by 5 bases and J by 15 bases, leaving 14 bases between them. This CDR3 spans 11 amino acids. Germline lookup yields CDR1 MDHEN and CDR2 SYDVKM. Findings and caveats of the study: Made up of roughly 8 highly homologous variants, a TCR beta motif appeared characteristic of ankylosing spondylitis blood.

The receptor's source is a male donor with ankylosing spondylitis or in good health (not recorded which). Sequencing was performed on blood, either unsorted or a sorted T cell fraction (not recorded which). J is TRBJ2-4 and V is TRBV28; a weak D match, TRBD2 (5 bases). CDR3 bases: TGTGCCAGCAGTACTCTAGCTTCGCGGTACTTC. Protein: CASSTLASRYF. Based on the CDR3 plus reference TRBV28 and TRBJ2-4, the full variable domain is DVKVTQSSRYLVKRTGEKVFLECVQDMDHENMFWYRQDPGLGLRLIYFSYDVKMKEKGDIPEGYSVSREKKERFSLILESASTNQTSMYLCASSTLASRYFGAGTRLSVL.